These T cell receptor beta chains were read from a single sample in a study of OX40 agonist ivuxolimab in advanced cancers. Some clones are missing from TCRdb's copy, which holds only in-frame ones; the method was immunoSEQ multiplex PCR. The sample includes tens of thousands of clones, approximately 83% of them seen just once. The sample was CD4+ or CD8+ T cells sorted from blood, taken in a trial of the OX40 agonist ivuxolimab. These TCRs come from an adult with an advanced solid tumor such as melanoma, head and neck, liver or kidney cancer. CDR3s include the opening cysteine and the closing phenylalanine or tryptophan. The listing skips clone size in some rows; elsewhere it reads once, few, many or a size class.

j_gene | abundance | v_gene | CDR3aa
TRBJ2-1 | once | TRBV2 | CASMTSYSGRYNEQFF
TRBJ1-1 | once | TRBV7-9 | CASAQQQNTEAFF
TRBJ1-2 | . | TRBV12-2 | CASRFSRGVRTDYGYTF
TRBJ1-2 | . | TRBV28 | CASSSPYRFGHSGYTF
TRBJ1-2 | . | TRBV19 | CASTPGSSAHGYTF
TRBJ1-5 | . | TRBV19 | CASSIGWGTGASNQPQHF
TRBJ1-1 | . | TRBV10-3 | CAISGDSTEAFF
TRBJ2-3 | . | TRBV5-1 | CASSFLRDADTQYF
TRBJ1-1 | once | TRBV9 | CASSVAEGEAFF
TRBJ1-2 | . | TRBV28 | CASSLSRGSYGYTF
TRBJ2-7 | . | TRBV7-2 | CASSTQARTSGSYEQYF
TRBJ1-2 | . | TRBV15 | CATSRAQGHGYTF
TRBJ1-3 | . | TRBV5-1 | CASNPGTLSSGNTIYF
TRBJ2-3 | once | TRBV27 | CASSRDRGWTDTQYF
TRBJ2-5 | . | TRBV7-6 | CASSWTRGNQETQYF
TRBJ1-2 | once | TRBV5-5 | CASSFYLTENYGYTF
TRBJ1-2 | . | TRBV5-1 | CASSLGGRNYGYTF
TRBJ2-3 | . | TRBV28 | CASSSGHTQYF
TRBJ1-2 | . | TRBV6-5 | CASSGAGAYGYTF
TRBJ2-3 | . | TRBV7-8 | CASSLALFQQYF
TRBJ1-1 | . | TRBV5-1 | CASSLNTLNTEAFF
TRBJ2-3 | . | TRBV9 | CASSAGLAAVTDTQYF
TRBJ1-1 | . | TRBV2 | CASLIYMNTEAFF
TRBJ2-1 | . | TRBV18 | CASSPDREDEQFF
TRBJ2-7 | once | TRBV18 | CASSPAGEAYEQYF
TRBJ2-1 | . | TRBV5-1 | CASSLGLMGGRTHNEQFF
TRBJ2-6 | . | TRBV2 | CASRRTESSSGANVLTF
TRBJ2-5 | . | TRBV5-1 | CASRNIPTSGGEETQYF
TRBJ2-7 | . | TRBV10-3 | CAISESMIGSGSYEQYF
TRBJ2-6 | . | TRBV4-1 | CASSPGQGAGANVLTF
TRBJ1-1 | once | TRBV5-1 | CASSSTDRRNTEAFF
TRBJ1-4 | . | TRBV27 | CATSPDGFRANEKLFF
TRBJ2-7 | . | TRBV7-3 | CASSSHPEADDSYEQYF
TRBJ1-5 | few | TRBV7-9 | CASSLEGRPGQPQHF
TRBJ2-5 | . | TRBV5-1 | CASVHGGQGRETQYF
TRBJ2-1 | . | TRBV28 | CASSRHWGGGYNEQFF
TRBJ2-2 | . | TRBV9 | CASSVEGQGSGELFF
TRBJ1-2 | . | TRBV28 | CASGTPQGYGYTF
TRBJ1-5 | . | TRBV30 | CAWSGKPQHF
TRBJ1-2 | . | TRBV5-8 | CASSLYGTAHGYTF
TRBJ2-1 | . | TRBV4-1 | CASSAGTGPSEQFF
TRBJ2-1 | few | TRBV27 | CASSSRRGGEQFF
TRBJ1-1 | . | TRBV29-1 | CSGRDGPYNTEAFF
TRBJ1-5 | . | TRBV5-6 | CASSLWVSNQPQHF